One TCR beta chain is described in this entry. TCRdb's table, derived via immunoSEQ multiplex PCR, lists solely in-frame clones and lacks some. The repertoire consists of approximately 150,000 clones, with about nine tenths occurring once and the leading ten covering over 4.5%. The sample originates from a study of control samples from healthy donors and cancer patients. The sequenced sample consisted of blood. This TCR was recovered from a young man in good health.

The CDR3 loop is CASGPRGGPTGELFF. The CDR3 DNA reads as TGTGCCAGCGGACCGCGGGGGGGCCCCACCGGGGAGCTGTTTTTT. The V call is TRBV6-5, the J call TRBJ2-2; 9 bases align to TRBD2. This CDR3 spans 15 amino acids. Germline V gene sequence: CDR1 MNHEY, CDR2 SVGAGI. V dropped 8 bases and J dropped 4; count of bases not matched to a gene: 8.